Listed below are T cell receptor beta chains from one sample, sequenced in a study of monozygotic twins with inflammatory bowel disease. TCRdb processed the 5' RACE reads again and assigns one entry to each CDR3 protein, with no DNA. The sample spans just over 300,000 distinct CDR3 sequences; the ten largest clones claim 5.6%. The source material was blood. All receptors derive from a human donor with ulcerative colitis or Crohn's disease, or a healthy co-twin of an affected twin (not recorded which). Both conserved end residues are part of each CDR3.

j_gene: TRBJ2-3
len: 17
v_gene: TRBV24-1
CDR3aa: CATSDLGVGLSTDTQYF

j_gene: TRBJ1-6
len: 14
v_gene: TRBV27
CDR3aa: CASSFSGTNSPLHF

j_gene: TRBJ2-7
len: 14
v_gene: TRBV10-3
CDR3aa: CATGGARIPYEQYF

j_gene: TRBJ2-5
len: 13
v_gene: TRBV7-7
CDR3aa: CASSPSGGLAQYF

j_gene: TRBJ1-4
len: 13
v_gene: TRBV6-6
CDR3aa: CAGRDSTNEKLFF

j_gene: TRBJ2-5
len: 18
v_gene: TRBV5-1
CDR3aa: CASSPGTSGRANLETQYF

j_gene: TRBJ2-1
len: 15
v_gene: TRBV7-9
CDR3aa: CASSLARRGFNEQFF

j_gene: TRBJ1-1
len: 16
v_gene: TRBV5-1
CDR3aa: CASSKDLGTWNTEAFF

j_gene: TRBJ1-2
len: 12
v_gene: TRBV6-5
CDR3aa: CASSYRGSGYTF

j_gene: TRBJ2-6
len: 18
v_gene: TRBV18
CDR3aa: CASSPQFSGSSGANVLTF

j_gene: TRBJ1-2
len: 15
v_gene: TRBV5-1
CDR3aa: CASSLRDTTNYGYTF

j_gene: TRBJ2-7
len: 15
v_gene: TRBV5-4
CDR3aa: CASSLGDRGFLEQYF

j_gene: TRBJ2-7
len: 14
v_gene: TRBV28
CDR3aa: CASSERQLSYEQYF

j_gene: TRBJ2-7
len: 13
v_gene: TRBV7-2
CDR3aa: CASSPAVVIEQYF

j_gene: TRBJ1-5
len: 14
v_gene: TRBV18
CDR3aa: CASSPGNSNQPQHF

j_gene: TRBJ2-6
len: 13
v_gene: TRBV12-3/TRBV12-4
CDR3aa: CANALSGANVLTF

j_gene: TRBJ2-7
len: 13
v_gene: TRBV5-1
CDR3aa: CASSFTSADEQYF

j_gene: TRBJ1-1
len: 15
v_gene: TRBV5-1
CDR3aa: CASSAAGKPVTEAFF

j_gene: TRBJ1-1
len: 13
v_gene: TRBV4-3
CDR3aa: CASRRKTNTEAFF

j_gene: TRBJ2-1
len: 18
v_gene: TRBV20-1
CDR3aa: CSARDGGGAGSSYNEQFF

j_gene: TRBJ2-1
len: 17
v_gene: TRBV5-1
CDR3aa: CASSLAPSGAERDEQFF

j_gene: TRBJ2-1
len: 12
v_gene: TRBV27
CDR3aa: CASSSQGVEQFF

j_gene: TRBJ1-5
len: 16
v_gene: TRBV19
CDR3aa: CASSIPPGHNNQPQHF

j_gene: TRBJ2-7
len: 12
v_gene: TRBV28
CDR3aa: CASTEGRDEQYF

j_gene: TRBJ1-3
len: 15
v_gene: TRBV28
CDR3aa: CASSLGGQAGNTIYF

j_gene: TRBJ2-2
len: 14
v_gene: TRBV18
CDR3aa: CASSPTGITGELFF

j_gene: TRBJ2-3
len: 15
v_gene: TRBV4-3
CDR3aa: CASSQGAGVTDTQYF

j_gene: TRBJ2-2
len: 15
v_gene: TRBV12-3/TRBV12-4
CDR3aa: CASSFRGGLSGELFF

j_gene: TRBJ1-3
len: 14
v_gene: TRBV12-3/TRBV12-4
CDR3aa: CASSLRYSGNTIYF

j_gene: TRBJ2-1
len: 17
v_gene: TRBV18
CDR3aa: CASSKSGTSGVDGEQFF

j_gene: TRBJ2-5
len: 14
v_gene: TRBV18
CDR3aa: CASSPNLGRETQYF

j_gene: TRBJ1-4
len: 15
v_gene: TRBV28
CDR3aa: CASSAGGGGREKLFF

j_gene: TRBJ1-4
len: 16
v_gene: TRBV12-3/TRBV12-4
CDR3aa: CASSNPRRDRNEKLFF

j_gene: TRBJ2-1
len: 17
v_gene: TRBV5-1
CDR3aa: CASSLRTSRGIVDEQFF

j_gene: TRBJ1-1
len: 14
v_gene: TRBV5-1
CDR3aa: CASGRTFGDTEAFF

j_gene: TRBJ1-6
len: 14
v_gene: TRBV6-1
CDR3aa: CASRKTGTNSPLHF

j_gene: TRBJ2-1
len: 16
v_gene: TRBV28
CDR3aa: CASSFEAGRSVNEQFF

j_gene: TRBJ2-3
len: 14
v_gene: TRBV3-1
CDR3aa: CASRERGRTDTQYF

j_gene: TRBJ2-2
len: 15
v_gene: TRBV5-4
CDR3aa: CASSLEGARSGELFF

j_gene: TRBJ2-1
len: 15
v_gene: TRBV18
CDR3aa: CASSPTAGINNEHFF

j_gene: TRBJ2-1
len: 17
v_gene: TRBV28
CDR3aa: CASSHAGTSGSGHEQFF

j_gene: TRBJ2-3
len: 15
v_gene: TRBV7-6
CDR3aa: CASSLEAGRGDTQYF